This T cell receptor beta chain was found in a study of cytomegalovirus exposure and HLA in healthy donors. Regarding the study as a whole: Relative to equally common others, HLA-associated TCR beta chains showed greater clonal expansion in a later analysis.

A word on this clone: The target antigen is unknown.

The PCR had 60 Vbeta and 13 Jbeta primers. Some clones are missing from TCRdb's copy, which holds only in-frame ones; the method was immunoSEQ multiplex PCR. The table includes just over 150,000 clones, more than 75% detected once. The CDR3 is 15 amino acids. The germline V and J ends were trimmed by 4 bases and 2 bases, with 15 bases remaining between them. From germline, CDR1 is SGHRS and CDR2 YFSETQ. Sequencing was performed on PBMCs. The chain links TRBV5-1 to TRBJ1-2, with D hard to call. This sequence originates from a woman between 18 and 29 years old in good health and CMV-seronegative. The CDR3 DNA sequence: TGCGCCAGCAGCCCTGGGCCTCTCTCGAACTATGGCTACACCTTC. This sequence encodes CASSPGPLSNYGYTF.